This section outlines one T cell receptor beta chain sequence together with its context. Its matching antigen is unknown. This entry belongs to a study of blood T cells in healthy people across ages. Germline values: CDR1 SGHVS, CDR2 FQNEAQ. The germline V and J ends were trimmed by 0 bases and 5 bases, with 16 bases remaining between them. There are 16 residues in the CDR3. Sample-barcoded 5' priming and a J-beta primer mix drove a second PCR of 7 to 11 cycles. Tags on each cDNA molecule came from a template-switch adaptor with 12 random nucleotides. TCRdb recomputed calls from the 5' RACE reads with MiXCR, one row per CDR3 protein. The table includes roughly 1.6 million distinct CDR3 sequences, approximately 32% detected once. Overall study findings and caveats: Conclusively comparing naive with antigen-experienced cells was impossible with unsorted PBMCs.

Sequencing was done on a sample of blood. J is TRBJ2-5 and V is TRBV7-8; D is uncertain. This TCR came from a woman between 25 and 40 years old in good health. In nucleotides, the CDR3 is TGTGCCAGCAGCTTAGCGAAGATAGAAGTGGGGGAGACCCAGTACTTC. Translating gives CASSLAKIEVGETQYF.